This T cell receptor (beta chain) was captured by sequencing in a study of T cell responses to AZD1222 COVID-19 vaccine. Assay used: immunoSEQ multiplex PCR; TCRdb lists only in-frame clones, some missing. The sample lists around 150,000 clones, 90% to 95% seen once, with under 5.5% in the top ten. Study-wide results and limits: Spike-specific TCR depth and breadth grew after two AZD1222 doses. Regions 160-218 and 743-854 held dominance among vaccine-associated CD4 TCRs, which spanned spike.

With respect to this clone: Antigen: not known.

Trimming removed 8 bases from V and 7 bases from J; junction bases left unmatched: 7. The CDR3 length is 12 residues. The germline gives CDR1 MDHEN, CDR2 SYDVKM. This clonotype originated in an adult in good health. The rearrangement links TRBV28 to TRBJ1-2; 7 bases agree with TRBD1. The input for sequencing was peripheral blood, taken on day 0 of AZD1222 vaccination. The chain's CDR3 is CASYMTGTGYTF. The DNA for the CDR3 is TGTGCCAGCTACATGACAGGGACTGGCTACACCTTC.